What follows are 27 T cell receptor beta chains derived from one specimen sequenced in a study of blood T cell repertoires in COVID-19. This table comes from immunoSEQ multiplex PCR, and its TCRdb copy is limited to in-frame clones, with some not included. Counted here are hundreds of thousands of clones, about 91% occurring once; the ten biggest clones make up around 1.5%. The sequenced material came from peripheral blood. The receptors were gathered from a man older than 75 with acute or convalescent COVID-19.

J is TRBJ2-1 and V is TRBV12-5, with 7 bases matching TRBD2. The CDR3 sequence is 16 residues long. Per germline, CDR1 LGHNT and CDR2 FRNRAP. V lost 2 bases, J lost 2 bases, and 6 bases stayed unmatched. Written as DNA, the CDR3 is TGTGCTAGTGGTTTGCGGCGGGACTACCCCTACAATGAGCAGTTCTTC. Translated: CASGLRRDYPYNEQFF. The variable domain in full, completed from reference TRBV12-5 and TRBJ2-1, reads DARVTQTPRHKVTEMGQEVTMRCQPILGHNTVFWYRQTMMQGLELLAYFRNRAPLDDSGMPKDRFSAEMPDATLATLKIQPSEPRDSAVYFCASGLRRDYPYNEQFFGPGTRLTVL.

This clone has a handful of counts. The chain is built from TRBV6-2 or TRBV6-3 and TRBJ2-7; 10 bases map to TRBD1. This CDR3 comprises 14 residues. CDR1 is MNHEY, CDR2 SVGEGT, per germline. J lost 4 bases, V lost 6 bases, and 6 bases had no gene match. The CDR3 protein is CASSLGQGGYEQYF. The CDR3 nucleotides are TGTGCCAGCAGCCTCGGACAGGGGGGATACGAGCAGTACTTC.

The chain combines TRBV7-2 with TRBJ1-4, with D tentatively TRBD1 (5 bases). CDR3 length: 15 residues. CDR1 is SGHTA and CDR2 is FQGNSA in the germline V gene. V was shortened by 5 bases and J by 1 base, with 11 bases between the two germline ends. CDR3 DNA sequence: TGTGCCAGCAGCATCCGGGACTTAACTAATGAAAAACTGTTTTTT. Translated, it gives CASSIRDLTNEKLFF. The full variable domain, with the rest looked up from reference TRBV7-2 and TRBJ1-4, is GAGVSQSPSNKVTEKGKDVELRCDPISGHTALYWYRQSLGQGLEFLIYFQGNSAPDKSGLPSDRFSAERTGGSVSTLTIQRTQQEDSAVYLCASSIRDLTNEKLFFGSGTQLSVL.

V gene TRBV5-1 combines with J gene TRBJ1-2; TRBD1 agrees at 7 bases. Germline CDR1 SGHRS, CDR2 YFSETQ. V trimming: 3 bases; J trimming: 5 bases; junction bases outside the gene matches: 10. The CDR3 runs to 15 residues. The CDR3, as DNA: TGCGCCAGCAGCTGGGGGGACAGATCATTGTATGGCTACACCTTC. It translates to CASSWGDRSLYGYTF.

In DNA, the CDR3 is TGTGCCAGCTCACTACAGGGCCGGAGCTCCTACGAGCAGTACTTC. Its protein product is CASSLQGRSSYEQYF. The chain couples TRBV18 to TRBJ2-7; TRBD1 might be the D (6 bases). Germline CDR1 is KGHSH and CDR2 is LQKENI. V was clipped by 4 bases and J by 0 bases, with 13 bases between them. The CDR3 is 15 residues long.

The CDR3 is CASRTGQASYNEQFF. CDR3 sequence (DNA): TGTGCCAGCAGGACCGGACAGGCCTCCTACAATGAGCAGTTCTTC. The chain employs TRBV6-6 and TRBJ2-1; TRBD1 matches at 7 bases. V lost 6 bases to trimming and J lost 0 bases; unmatched junction nucleotides: 5. CDR1 MNHNY and CDR2 SVGAGI come from the germline V gene (reference sequence). The CDR3 is 15 amino acids.

V gene TRBV28 combines with J gene TRBJ2-3; the D gene is possibly TRBD2 (6 bases). V gave up 10 bases and J gave up 1 base, with 12 bases separating them. Germline-derived CDR1 and CDR2 are MDHEN and SYDVKM. The CDR3 covers 13 residues. CDR3 loop: CATLGGGTDTQYF. For the CDR3, the DNA is TGTGCCACGCTGGGAGGTGGCACAGATACGCAGTATTTT.

This chain uses TRBV7-3 with TRBJ1-6; TRBD1 matches 9 bases. Germline V CDR1 and CDR2: SGHTA, FQGTGA. V lost 5 bases to trimming and J lost 6 bases; unmatched junction nucleotides: 5. The CDR3 runs to 15 residues. The CDR3 sequence is CASSPQGAVNSPLHF. The CDR3 bases are TGTGCCAGCAGCCCACAGGGGGCAGTTAATTCACCCCTCCACTTT.

This chain links TRBV6-4 with TRBJ2-2, with 7 positions matching TRBD2. After removal of 0 bases from V and 3 bases from J, the junction contained 13 bases not matched to a gene. Germline CDR1 is MRHNA and CDR2 is SNTAGT. The CDR3 totals 19 residues. CDR3 DNA: TGTGCCAGCAGTGACTCGAAATTTTCCCAGCGGGGCCACACCGGGGAGCTGTTTTTT. Translation gives CASSDSKFSQRGHTGELFF.

CDR3: CASSLSETRTDTQYF. DNA of the CDR3: TGTGCCAGCAGCTTATCTGAGACACGCACAGATACGCAGTATTTT. V usage is TRBV7-9 and J usage is TRBJ2-3; D not certain. V lost 2 bases to trimming and J lost 1 base, with 10 bases between them. The CDR3 has 15 amino acids. Germline-derived CDR1 and CDR2 are SEHNR and FQNEAQ (reference sequence). The variable domain in full, with the rest retrieved from reference TRBV7-9 and TRBJ2-3, is DTGVSQNPRHKITKRGQNVTFRCDPISEHNRLYWYRQTLGQGPEFLTYFQNEAQLEKSRLLSDRFSAERPKGSFSTLEIQRTEQGDSAMYLCASSLSETRTDTQYFGPGTRLTVL.

This clone was detected a few times. This sequence joins TRBV7-9 and TRBJ1-2, with 7 bases aligning to TRBD1. This CDR3 comprises 15 residues. Germline values: CDR1 SEHNR, CDR2 FQNEAQ (reference sequence). V lost 4 bases to trimming and J lost 5 bases; unmatched junction nucleotides: 10. CDR3 bases: TGTGCCAGCAGCTCGATCCGGACAGGACTGTATGGCTACACCTTC. Residues: CASSSIRTGLYGYTF.

The chain employs TRBV7-2 and TRBJ2-3; TRBD2 matches at 8 bases. Germline V gene data show CDR1 as SGHTA and CDR2 as FQGNSA. The V and J ends lost 2 bases and 1 base, in that order; junction bases with no gene match: 2. The CDR3 has 15 amino acids. The CDR3: CASSLNGRGTDTQYF. CDR3 sequence (DNA): TGTGCCAGCAGCTTAAACGGGAGGGGCACAGATACGCAGTATTTT.

This chain uses TRBV4-3 with TRBJ2-1; TRBD1 matches at 10 bases. CDR3 size: 17 residues. Germline loops: CDR1 LGHNA, CDR2 YSLEER. With V trimmed by 0 bases and J by 3 bases, 5 bases remained unmatched. This CDR3 reads CASSQDLDRGLYNEQFF. Here the CDR3 DNA reads TGCGCCAGCAGCCAAGATCTAGACAGGGGGCTCTACAATGAGCAGTTCTTC.

The chain recombines TRBV2 with TRBJ2-1; 8 bases align to TRBD1. V gave up 8 bases and J gave up 4 bases; unmatched junction bases: 7. The length of the CDR3 is 14 residues. Germline CDR1 SNHLY, CDR2 FYNNEI. In nucleotides, the CDR3 is TGTGCCAGCGAACGGACAGGGCAATACAATGAGCAGTTCTTC. Translation gives CASERTGQYNEQFF.

The V call is TRBV7-2, the J call TRBJ2-3; D is perhaps TRBD2 (6 bases). V was pared by 5 bases and J by 0 bases, with 15 bases between. The CDR3 spans 16 residues. CDR1 is SGHTA and CDR2 is FQGNSA in the germline V gene. This CDR3 is CASSPTSGTSTDTQYF. CDR3 coding DNA: TGTGCCAGCAGCCCTACATCCGGGACTAGCACAGATACGCAGTATTTT.

The chain is built from TRBV6-2 or TRBV6-3 and TRBJ1-5, with D uncertain. The germline CDR1 and CDR2 sequences are MNHEY and SVGEGT. V lost 6 bases and J lost 0, with 6 bases in between. This CDR3 is built from 13 residues. The CDR3 protein is CASSLNSNQPQHF. The DNA for the CDR3 is TGTGCCAGCAGCCTAAATAGCAATCAGCCCCAGCATTTT.

This clone has only one observation. The J gene is TRBJ2-7, the V gene TRBV19; 9 positions match TRBD2. Germline CDR1 LNHDA, CDR2 SQIVND (reference sequence). This CDR3 is 16 amino acids long. J gave up 0 bases and V 4 bases, and 7 bases lay outside the gene matches. As DNA, the CDR3 is TGTGCCAGTAGTAGAACAACTAGCGGGCCCTCCTACGAGCAGTACTTC. Amino acids: CASSRTTSGPSYEQYF.

The genes are TRBV5-1 and TRBJ2-2; 7 bases map to TRBD2. The V gene end was trimmed by 4 bases and the J gene end by 1 base; junction bases not matched to a gene: 4. The CDR3 runs to 15 residues. Germline lookup yields CDR1 SGHRS and CDR2 YFSETQ. The CDR3 loop is CASSAREVNTGELFF. In nucleotides, the CDR3 is TGCGCCAGCAGCGCTCGGGAGGTGAACACCGGGGAGCTGTTTTTT.

The chain carries TRBV6-5 and TRBJ1-1, with TRBD1 as a possible D gene (6 bases). Deletions cut 7 bases from V and 0 bases from J, with 9 bases between. CDR3 size: 13 residues. The germline V gene has CDR1 MNHEY and CDR2 SVGAGI. The CDR3 DNA reads as TGTGCCAGCATCAGGGGAGTGAACACTGAAGCTTTCTTT. Translation: CASIRGVNTEAFF.

The chain joins TRBV6-5 to TRBJ2-7, with a tentative D call TRBD2 (6 bases). Trimming shortened V by 7 bases and J by 3 bases, and 13 bases separated the two germline ends. Germline loops: CDR1 MNHEY, CDR2 SVGAGI. This CDR3 contains 13 residues. CDR3 in DNA: TGTGCCAGCACGAGAGGGACTCACTACGAGCAGTACTTC. It codes for CASTRGTHYEQYF.

This clone was seen just once. This chain joins TRBV19 and TRBJ1-5; D is undetermined. Looked up from germline, CDR1 is LNHDA and CDR2 is SQIVND (reference sequence). The CDR3 contains 16 residues. The germline V and J ends were trimmed by 0 bases and 5 bases, with 14 bases remaining between them. CDR3: CASSIEAAAAYQPQHF. Written as DNA, the CDR3 is TGTGCCAGTAGTATAGAGGCGGCAGCGGCCTATCAGCCCCAGCATTTT.

The chain couples TRBV6-5 to TRBJ1-1, with D tentatively TRBD1 (6 bases). The CDR3 covers 14 residues. Trimming took off 6 bases at V and 4 bases at J, with 15 bases between the two ends. CDR1 is MNHEY and CDR2 is SVGAGI in the germline V gene. This CDR3 reads CASRPTGVSTEAFF. The DNA for the CDR3 is TGTGCCAGCAGACCGACAGGAGTGAGCACTGAAGCTTTCTTT.

The V and J genes are TRBV29-1 and TRBJ2-7, with 8 bases aligning to TRBD1. Germline CDR1 reads SQVTM; CDR2 reads ANQGSEA. J lost 7 bases, V lost 4 bases, and 9 bases had no gene match. The CDR3 extends over 13 amino acids. DNA of the CDR3: TGCAGCGTTGGTACAGGGGGGACGAGAGAGCAGTACTTC. This codes for CSVGTGGTREQYF.

This rearrangement joins TRBV11-3 to TRBJ2-3, with 10 bases identical to TRBD2. The CDR3 has 14 residues. Germline assignment: CDR1 SGHNT and CDR2 YENEEA. After removal of 5 bases from V and 4 bases from J, the junction contained 3 bases not matched to a gene. CDR3 amino acids: CASSVGLASDTQYF. The CDR3 DNA sequence: TGTGCCAGCAGCGTGGGACTAGCGTCAGATACGCAGTATTTT.

This clone has just one count. V usage is TRBV19 and J usage is TRBJ1-5; 7 nucleotides match TRBD1. The CDR3 contains 14 residues. With 4 bases clipped from V and 5 bases from J, the junction kept 5 bases outside the gene matches. From germline, CDR1 is LNHDA and CDR2 SQIVND (reference sequence). The CDR3 protein is CASSTGQVHQPQHF. The CDR3 DNA is TGTGCCAGTAGTACCGGACAGGTGCATCAGCCCCAGCATTTT. The whole variable domain, remainder taken from reference TRBV19 and TRBJ1-5, is DGGITQSPKYLFRKEGQNVTLSCEQNLNHDAMYWYRQDPGQGLRLIYYSQIVNDFQKGDIAEGYSVSREKKESFPLTVTSAQKNPTAFYLCASSTGQVHQPQHFGDGTRLSIL.

V and J are TRBV6-6 and TRBJ2-1; 7 bases align to TRBD1. Unmatched junction bases numbered 3, after V lost 2 bases and J lost 2 bases. This CDR3 is built from 15 residues. Germline loops: CDR1 MNHNY, CDR2 SVGAGI (reference sequence). CDR3 protein: CASSYGGTAYNEQFF. The CDR3 nucleotides are TGTGCCAGCAGTTACGGTGGGACAGCCTACAATGAGCAGTTCTTC.

The V call is TRBV7-3, the J call TRBJ2-7; perhaps TRBD1 as D (6 bases). The CDR3 totals 14 residues. Germline loops: CDR1 SGHTA, CDR2 FQGTGA. The V end was cut by 5 bases, the J end by 4 bases, with 15 bases between. CDR3 DNA sequence: TGTGCCAGCAGCCGGAACAGGGATGGGTACGAGCAGTACTTC. This translates into CASSRNRDGYEQYF.